The present TCR beta chain was sequenced within a study of beta chain features in type 1 diabetes. CD4+ naive, central memory, regulatory and stem cell-like memory cells were sorted via CD45RO/CCR7/CD25/CD127/CD95/CD27. Purities over 98% were achieved in all sorted populations. The CDR3 runs 17 residues. Trimming removed 1 base from V and 1 base from J; junction bases left unmatched: 5. Germline V gene data show CDR1 as SGDLS and CDR2 as YYNGEE. Concerning this clone: What it recognizes is unknown.

Overall study results and limits: All four CD4+ subsets of Type 1 diabetes patients contained TCRB CDR3s that were moderately but significantly shorter. When cDNA is sequenced, cells with high TCR expression could be over-represented.

The isolated RNA, all of it, was reverse transcribed, so expressed TCRB transcripts were what got sequenced. TCRdb keeps only in-frame clones here, not all; method: immunoSEQ multiplex PCR. Counted here are 900,000 or so clones, 15% to 20% occurring once; the ten biggest clones make up around 0.02%. The receptor was isolated from a woman under 30 in good health. Source material: naive CD4+ T cells from blood. This chain joins TRBV9 and TRBJ2-3; TRBD2 matches 11 bases. The CDR3 sequence: CASSVNSGLAGTDTQYF. As DNA, the CDR3 is TGTGCCAGCAGCGTAAACTCGGGACTAGCGGGCACAGATACGCAGTATTTT.